The T cell receptor beta chain under discussion was sequenced for a study of blood T cell repertoires in COVID-19. Study at large: T cells, B-cell-depleted T cells, or PBMCs supplied cDNA or gDNA.

The protocol was immunoSEQ multiplex PCR, while the TCRdb copy is restricted to in-frame clones and leaves out a portion. The profile shows roughly 290,000 clones, 70% to 90% of them singletons. Per germline, CDR1 LNHDA and CDR2 SQIVND (reference sequence). The CDR3 is 16 residues long. V lost 4 bases, J lost 7 bases, and 15 bases stayed unmatched. This clone appeared once. Ages ranged from about 18 to 100 years, with residence in approximately 25 US areas. Participants were placed into cohorts based on the clinical history they reported. Recovered participants had two consecutive negative NP/OP PCR tests, healthcare professional clearance, or symptom resolution.

J is TRBJ1-2 and V is TRBV19; TRBD1 matches at 7 bases. The source is a woman aged 25 to 45 who had recovered from COVID-19. The sequencing input was PBMCs or T cells enriched from blood (not recorded which). CDR3 region: CASSTHGEQGLGGYTF. CDR3 sequence (DNA): TGTGCCAGTAGTACCCATGGAGAACAGGGGTTGGGTGGCTACACCTTC.